One and the same sample provided the 10 T cell receptor beta chains below, sequenced in a study of T cells in Graves' hyperthyroidism and ophthalmopathy. TCR beta CDR3 regions were amplified from RNA transcripts. A first-round RT-PCR of the TCR CDR3 used the HTBI primer set. TCRdb re-derived calls from the multiplex PCR reads in MiXCR, one entry per CDR3 protein. The sample has approximately 720,000 distinct CDR3 sequences; 18% are singletons. The sample was blood. The origin of the receptors is a woman aged 45-60 years with Graves' hyperthyroidism that later progressed to Graves' ophthalmopathy.

This clonotype was recorded many times. CDR3 in DNA: TGTGCCAGCAGTGAAGCGCTTAGGGGGAGCCAGCCCCAGCATTTT. Amino acids: CASSEALRGSQPQHF. The rearrangement joins TRBV2 to TRBJ1-5; weak D call: TRBD1 (6 bases). Per germline, CDR1 SNHLY and CDR2 FYNNEI. This CDR3 is 15 amino acids long. With 0 bases removed from V and 7 bases from J, the gap between germline ends came to 13 bases.

This clonotype was detected ten times or more. This chain connects TRBV3-1 to TRBJ1-5; 8 bases line up with TRBD1. CDR1 is LGHDT and CDR2 is YNNKEL in the germline V gene (reference sequence). This CDR3 comprises 13 residues. Trimming at V came to 5 bases and at J to 7 bases, leaving 4 bases not matched to a gene. CDR3 amino acids: CASSATGDQPQHF. The DNA of the CDR3 is TGTGCCAGCAGCGCGACAGGGGACCAGCCCCAGCATTTT.

This rearrangement joins TRBV2 to TRBJ1-1, with D possibly being TRBD1 (6 bases). Looked up from germline, CDR1 is SNHLY and CDR2 is FYNNEI. The CDR3 is made up of 13 amino acids. The CDR3 spells CGGGLKMNTEAFF. The CDR3 DNA sequence: TGTGGAGGGGGATTGAAGATGAACACTGAAGCTTTCTTT.

This clonotype was seen many times. CDR3 region: CASSQTGSGGTDTQYF. In DNA form, the CDR3 reads TGTGCCAGCAGCCAGACGGGTAGCGGGGGAACAGATACGCAGTATTTT. The chain employs TRBV7-9 and TRBJ2-3, with 9 nucleotides matching TRBD2. The junction had 9 bases not matched to a gene; V was cut back by 5 bases and J by 3 bases. The germline V gene encodes CDR1 SEHNR and CDR2 FQNEAQ (reference sequence). The CDR3 loop spans 16 amino acids.

This clonotype has more than one count but fewer than ten. CDR3 protein: CSAGKVRRGTGELFF. In nucleotides, the CDR3 is TGCAGTGCTGGGAAGGTCCGGAGGGGAACCGGGGAGCTGTTTTTT. V and J are TRBV20-1 and TRBJ2-2; D perhaps matches TRBD2 (6 bases). CDR3 length: 15 residues. Trimming removed 5 bases at V and 5 bases at J, with 18 bases between. CDR1 DFQATT and CDR2 SNEGSKA come from the germline V gene (reference sequence).

This clonotype has a handful of counts. A far more abundant clone sits one base away, making this likely a read error. V and J are TRBV2 and TRBJ2-7; D not resolved. The V gene's germline CDR1 is SNHLY and CDR2 FYNNEI. This CDR3 is 11 amino acids long. Trimming cost V 4 bases and J 3 bases, with 4 bases left between them. Here the CDR3 DNA reads TGTGCCAGCAGTGTCAGCTACGAGCAGTACGTC. Protein product: CASSVSYEQYV.

Many counts were recorded for this clonotype. The chain combines TRBV13 with TRBJ1-5, with D unresolved. This CDR3 is 13 amino acids long. The germline V gene has CDR1 PRHDT and CDR2 FYEKMQ (reference sequence). Trimming stripped 7 bases from V and 4 bases from J, with 11 bases between. CDR3: CASTFGRNQPQHF. CDR3 nucleotide sequence: TGTGCCAGCACCTTCGGGCGTAATCAGCCCCAGCATTTT. The variable domain in full, with the rest retrieved from reference TRBV13 and TRBJ1-5, is AAGVIQSPRHLIKEKRETATLKCYPIPRHDTVYWYQQGPGQDPQFLISFYEKMQSDKGSIPDRFSAQQFSDYHSELNMSSLELGDSALYFCASTFGRNQPQHFGDGTRLSIL.

V gene TRBV29-1 combines with J gene TRBJ2-3; no definite D call. V lost 3 bases and J 0 bases, leaving 16 bases between the germline ends. Germline values: CDR1 SQVTM, CDR2 ANQGSEA. The CDR3 is made up of 16 amino acids. Written as DNA, the CDR3 is TGCAGCGTTGATGGCCTCTGGGATGCTAGCACAGATACGCAGTATTTT. It translates to CSVDGLWDASTDTQYF.

The chain combines TRBV5-4 with TRBJ1-1, with 10 bases identical to TRBD1. In germline, CDR1 is SGHNT, CDR2 YYREEE (reference sequence). CDR3 length: 15 amino acids. V shed 3 bases and J 4 bases; nucleotides not matched to a gene: 6. CDR3 in DNA: TGTGCCAGCAGCTACCGGGACAGGGGTGTCACTGAAGCTTTCTTT. As protein: CASSYRDRGVTEAFF.

At least ten counts were recorded for this clonotype. The chain joins TRBV12-3 or TRBV12-4 to TRBJ2-7; D possibly corresponds to TRBD2 (6 bases). V lost 7 bases and J 0 bases, leaving 13 bases between the germline ends. The CDR3 extends over 14 amino acids. CDR3 DNA sequence: TGTGCCAGCAAACTGACTAGGAGCTCCTACGAGCAGTACTTC. Translated, it gives CASKLTRSSYEQYF.